This is a list of T cell receptor beta chains from one sample in a study of siplizumab effects on memory and regulatory T cells. TCRdb's copy holds only in-frame clones and misses some; the assay was immunoSEQ multiplex PCR. The sample shows approximately 120,000 clones, around 90% of them seen only once. The source material was Tregs sorted from blood. These receptors all come from a human donor in good health. CDR3s include the opening cysteine and the closing phenylalanine or tryptophan.

j_gene: TRBJ1-5
v_gene: TRBV7-2
CDR3aa: CASSLVFRYQPQHF

j_gene: TRBJ2-1
v_gene: TRBV2
CDR3aa: CASRGTGSYNEQFF

j_gene: TRBJ2-2
v_gene: TRBV19
CDR3aa: CASSVQTGTGELFF

j_gene: TRBJ2-7
v_gene: TRBV2
CDR3aa: CASSEIPRAWATYEQYF

j_gene: TRBJ2-1
v_gene: TRBV7-9
CDR3aa: CASNPGLGNNEQFF

j_gene: TRBJ2-3
v_gene: TRBV7-9
CDR3aa: CASSLGLAGVAYF

j_gene: TRBJ1-6
v_gene: TRBV6-5
CDR3aa: CASSYQGLYNSPLHF

j_gene: TRBJ2-6
v_gene: TRBV19
CDR3aa: CASSIGATGGSGANVLTF

j_gene: TRBJ2-3
v_gene: TRBV5-1
CDR3aa: CASSLDLASTDTQYF

j_gene: TRBJ2-1
v_gene: TRBV12-5
CDR3aa: CASGRAYSSGSSYNEQFF

j_gene: TRBJ1-5
v_gene: TRBV27
CDR3aa: CASSLAGTTWPQHF

j_gene: TRBJ2-7
v_gene: TRBV6-6
CDR3aa: CASSGTGRHEQYF

j_gene: TRBJ2-7
v_gene: TRBV5-5
CDR3aa: CASSLGSGGEQYF

j_gene: TRBJ2-5
v_gene: TRBV6-5
CDR3aa: CASRGLAGDETQYF

j_gene: TRBJ2-7
v_gene: TRBV5-4
CDR3aa: CASRKDRGLGEQYF

j_gene: TRBJ2-7
v_gene: TRBV7-9
CDR3aa: CASSPPSARLAASYEQYF

j_gene: TRBJ1-3
v_gene: TRBV5-3
CDR3aa: CARSLFTGQVSSGNTIYF